These T cell receptor beta chains were read from a single sample in a study of T cells after yellow fever vaccination. TCRdb reprocessed the 5' RACE reads via MiXCR and lists one record per CDR3 protein. Among 55,000 or so distinct CDR3 sequences listed, 6% to 8.5% were seen once. Sequenced material: CD8+ T cells not binding an NS4B(214-222) dextramer, sorted from PBMCs, taken roughly 47 days after the first yellow fever vaccination. These receptors all stem from a man younger than 35 who received the YFV17D yellow fever vaccine. Both conserved end residues are part of each CDR3. A D gene is named only where the DNA matches it firmly. The size of a clone is reported for some rows only, either as once, few or many, or as a class for expanded clones.

j_gene	abundance	v_gene	d_gene	CDR3nt	CDR3aa
TRBJ2-5	few	TRBV5-1	-	TGCGCCAGCAGCTTTTTCGGCAGACCCCAAGAGACCCAGTACTTC	CASSFFGRPQETQYF
TRBJ2-2	many	TRBV7-9	-	TGTGCCCTTCGGGACACCGGGGAGCTGTTTTTT	CALRDTGELFF
TRBJ1-1	-	TRBV5-1	-	TGCGCCAGCAGCGCGGAGACAGACACTGAAGCTTTCTTT	CASSAETDTEAFF
TRBJ2-5	-	TRBV20-1	-	TGCAGTGCTAGAGGGGACCTTAAGAACGCCCGGCCAGAGACCCAGTACTTC	CSARGDLKNARPETQYF
TRBJ2-2	many	TRBV4-1	-	TGCGCCAGCAGCCAAGGATATCCGGGGGAGCTGTTTTTT	CASSQGYPGELFF
TRBJ2-3	-	TRBV14	-	TGTGCCAGCAGCCAAGTCCGGGAAAACACAGATACGCAGTATTTT	CASSQVRENTDTQYF
TRBJ2-3	many	TRBV2	TRBD1	TGTGCCAGCAGTGATCACGGACAGGGGTGGGATACGCAGTATTTT	CASSDHGQGWDTQYF
TRBJ2-2	-	TRBV6-4	TRBD2	TGTGCCAGCAGTGACACTAGCGGGGGCACCGGGGAGCTGTTTTTT	CASSDTSGGTGELFF
TRBJ1-1	many	TRBV5-1	-	TGCGCCAGCAGCTCAGACAGATTGAACACTGAAGCTTTCTTT	CASSSDRLNTEAFF
TRBJ2-1	-	TRBV20-1	TRBD1	TGCAGTGCTAGAGATGATGCCGGGACAGGGGGCTACGATGAGCAGTTCTTC	CSARDDAGTGGYDEQFF
TRBJ2-5	few	TRBV4-1	-	TGCGCCAGCAGCCCCTTTATGGTGGGCGCTTCAGGTGAAGAGACCCAGTACTTC	CASSPFMVGASGEETQYF
TRBJ2-1	few	TRBV20-1	TRBD2	TGCAGTGCCGTATCCCTAGCGGGAGGGTTCTACAATGAGCAGTTCTTC	CSAVSLAGGFYNEQFF
TRBJ2-7	few	TRBV5-1	-	TGCGCCAGCAGCTTGGGGGAGTACGAGCAGTACTTC	CASSLGEYEQYF
TRBJ2-2	many	TRBV11-3	-	TGTGCCAGCAGCGCCTACATGGACACCGGGGAGCTGTTTTTT	CASSAYMDTGELFF
TRBJ2-1	many	TRBV7-3	TRBD1	TGTGCCAGCAGCCCACGGGACAGGGGGCCCAATGAGCAGTTCTTC	CASSPRDRGPNEQFF
TRBJ1-4	-	TRBV19	-	TGTGCCAGGCGGACTCCAGGATTTACATTCGCTAATGAAAAACTGTTTTTT	CARRTPGFTFANEKLFF
TRBJ2-3	-	TRBV6-2/TRBV6-3	-	TGTGCCAGCAGTCCCCCTGTGGATACGCAGTATTTT	CASSPPVDTQYF
TRBJ2-1	-	TRBV20-1	-	TGCAGTGCTAGAGATACCGAAGGCCCCTACAATGAGCAGTTCTTC	CSARDTEGPYNEQFF
TRBJ2-2	many	TRBV29-1	TRBD2	TGCAGCGTTGAAAGGCTAGCGGGGGAAAACACCGGGGAGCTGTTTTTT	CSVERLAGENTGELFF
TRBJ2-7	few	TRBV5-1	-	TGCGCCAGCAGCTTTGGGGACTCGAACTACGAGCAGTACTTC	CASSFGDSNYEQYF
TRBJ2-1	-	TRBV20-1	TRBD1	TGCAGTGCTAGGAGCCCGGGACAGGGGGCAAATGAGCAGTTCTTC	CSARSPGQGANEQFF
TRBJ2-3	many	TRBV12-3/TRBV12-4	-	TGTGCCAGCACCCCTGGGGAATATAACACAGATACGCAGTATTTT	CASTPGEYNTDTQYF
TRBJ2-1	few	TRBV23-1	-	TGCGCCAGCAGTCTCTCAGGGCCACCGGTTCACAATGAGCAGTTCTTC	CASSLSGPPVHNEQFF
TRBJ1-1	many	TRBV29-1	-	TGCAGCGTCGCAACAGGCACTGAAGCTTTCTTT	CSVATGTEAFF